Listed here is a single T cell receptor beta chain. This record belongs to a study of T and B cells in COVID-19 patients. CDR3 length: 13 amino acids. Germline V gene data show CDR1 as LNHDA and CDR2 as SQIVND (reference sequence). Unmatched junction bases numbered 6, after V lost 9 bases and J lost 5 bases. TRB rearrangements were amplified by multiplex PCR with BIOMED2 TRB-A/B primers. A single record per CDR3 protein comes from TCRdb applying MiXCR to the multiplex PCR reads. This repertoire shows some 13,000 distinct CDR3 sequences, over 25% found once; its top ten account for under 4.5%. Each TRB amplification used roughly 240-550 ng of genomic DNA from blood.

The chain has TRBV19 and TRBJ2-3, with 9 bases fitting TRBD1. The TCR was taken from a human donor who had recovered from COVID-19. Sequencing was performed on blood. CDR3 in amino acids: CARAGQGLDTQYF. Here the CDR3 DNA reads TGTGCCAGGGCGGGACAGGGTTTAGATACGCAGTATTTT.